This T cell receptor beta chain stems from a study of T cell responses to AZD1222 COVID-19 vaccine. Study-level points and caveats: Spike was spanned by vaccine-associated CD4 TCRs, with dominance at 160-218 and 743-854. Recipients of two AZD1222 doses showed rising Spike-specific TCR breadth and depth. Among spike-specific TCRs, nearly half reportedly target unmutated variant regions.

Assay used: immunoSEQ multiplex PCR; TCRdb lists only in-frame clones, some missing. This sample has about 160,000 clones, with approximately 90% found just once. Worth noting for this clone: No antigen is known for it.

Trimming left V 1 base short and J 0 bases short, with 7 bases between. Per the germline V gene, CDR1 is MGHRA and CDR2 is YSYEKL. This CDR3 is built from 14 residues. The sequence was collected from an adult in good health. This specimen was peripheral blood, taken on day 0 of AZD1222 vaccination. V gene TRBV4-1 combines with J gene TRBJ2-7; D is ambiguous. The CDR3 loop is CASSQGASSYEQYF. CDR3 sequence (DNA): TGCGCCAGCAGCCAAGGGGCCAGCTCCTACGAGCAGTACTTC.